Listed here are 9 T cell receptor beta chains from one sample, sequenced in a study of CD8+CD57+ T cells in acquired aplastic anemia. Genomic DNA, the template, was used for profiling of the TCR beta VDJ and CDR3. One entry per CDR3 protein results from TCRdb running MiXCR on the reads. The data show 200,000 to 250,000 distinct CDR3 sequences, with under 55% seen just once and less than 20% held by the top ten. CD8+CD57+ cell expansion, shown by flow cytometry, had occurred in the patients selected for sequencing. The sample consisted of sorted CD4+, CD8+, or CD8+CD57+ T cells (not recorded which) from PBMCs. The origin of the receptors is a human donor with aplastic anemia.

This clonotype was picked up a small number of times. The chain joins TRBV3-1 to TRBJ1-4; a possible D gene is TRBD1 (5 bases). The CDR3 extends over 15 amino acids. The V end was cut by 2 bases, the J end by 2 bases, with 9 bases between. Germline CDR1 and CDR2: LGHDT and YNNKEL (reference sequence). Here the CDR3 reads CASSQTGRTNEKLFF. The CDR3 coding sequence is TGTGCCAGCAGCCAAACAGGAAGGACTAATGAAAAACTGTTTTTT.

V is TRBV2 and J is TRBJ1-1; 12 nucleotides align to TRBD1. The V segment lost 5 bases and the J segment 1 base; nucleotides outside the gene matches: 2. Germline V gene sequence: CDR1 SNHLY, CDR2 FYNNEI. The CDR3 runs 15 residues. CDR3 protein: CASSRDRGRNTEAFF. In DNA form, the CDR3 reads TGTGCCAGCAGTCGGGACAGGGGGCGGAACACTGAAGCTTTCTTT.

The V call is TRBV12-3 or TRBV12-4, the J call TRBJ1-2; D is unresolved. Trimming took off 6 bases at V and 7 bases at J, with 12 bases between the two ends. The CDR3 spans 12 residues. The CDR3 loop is CASRTQGSGYTF. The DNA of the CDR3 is TGTGCCAGCAGAACCCAAGGGAGTGGCTACACCTTC.

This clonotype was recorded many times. The CDR3 DNA sequence: TGTGCCAGCAGCCAAGGGGGTGCAGGGGCGAACACTGAAGCTTTCTTT. Translation gives CASSQGGAGANTEAFF. J is TRBJ1-1 and V is TRBV14; the D gene is possibly TRBD1 (6 bases). CDR1 and CDR2 from the germline V gene are SGHDN and FVKESK. Trimming removed 1 base at V and 1 base at J, with 13 bases between. There are 16 residues in the CDR3.

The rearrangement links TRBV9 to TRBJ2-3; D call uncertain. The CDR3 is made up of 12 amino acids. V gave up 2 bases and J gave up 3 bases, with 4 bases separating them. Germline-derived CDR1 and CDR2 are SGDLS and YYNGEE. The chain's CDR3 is CASSVGTDTQYF. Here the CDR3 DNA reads TGTGCCAGCAGCGTTGGGACAGATACGCAGTATTTT.

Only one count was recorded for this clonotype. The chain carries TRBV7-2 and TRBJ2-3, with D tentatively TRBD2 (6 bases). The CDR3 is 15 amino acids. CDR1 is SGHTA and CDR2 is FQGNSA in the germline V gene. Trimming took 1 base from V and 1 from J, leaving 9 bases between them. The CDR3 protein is CASSLGDSRTDTQYF. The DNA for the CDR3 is TGTGCCAGCAGCTTAGGGGACTCCCGCACAGATACGCAGTATTTT. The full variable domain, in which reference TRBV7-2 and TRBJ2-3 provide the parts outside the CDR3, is GAGVSQSPSNKVTEKGKDVELRCDPISGHTALYWYRQSLGQGLEFLIYFQGNSAPDKSGLPSDRFSAERTGGSVSTLTIQRTQQEDSAVYLCASSLGDSRTDTQYFGPGTRLTVL.

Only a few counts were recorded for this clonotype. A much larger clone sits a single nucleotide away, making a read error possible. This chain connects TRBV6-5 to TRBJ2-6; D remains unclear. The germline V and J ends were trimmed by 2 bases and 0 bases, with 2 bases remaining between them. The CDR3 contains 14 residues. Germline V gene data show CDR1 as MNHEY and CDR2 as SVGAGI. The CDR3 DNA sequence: TGTGCCAGCAGTTACCCCTCTGGGGCCAACGTCCTGACTTTC. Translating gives CASSYPSGANVLTF.

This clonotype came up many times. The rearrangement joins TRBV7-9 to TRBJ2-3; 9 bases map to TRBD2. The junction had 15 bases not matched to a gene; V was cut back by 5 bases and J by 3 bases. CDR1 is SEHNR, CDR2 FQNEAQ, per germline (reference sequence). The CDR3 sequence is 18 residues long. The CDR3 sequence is CASSPPLRHSGGTDTQYF. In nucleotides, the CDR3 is TGTGCCAGCAGCCCGCCTCTCCGCCACAGCGGGGGGACAGATACGCAGTATTTT.

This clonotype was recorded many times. This CDR3 is CASKGGGIDTGELFF. DNA for the CDR3: TGCGCCAGCAAGGGGGGGGGCATCGACACCGGGGAGCTGTTTTTT. The chain recombines TRBV5-1 with TRBJ2-2, with D perhaps matching TRBD2 (7 bases). This CDR3 spans 15 amino acids. Germline V gene sequence: CDR1 SGHRS, CDR2 YFSETQ. V was cut by 6 bases and J by 3 bases, with 15 bases left in between.